Each of the 18 T cell receptor beta chains below was sequenced from the same sample in a study of T cells in women clearing cervical HPV infection. Repertoires were generated with immunoSEQ multiplex PCR, while TCRdb's copy carries only in-frame clones and drops some. Its clone listing holds about 37,000 clones. Sequences were obtained from blood buffy coat. The receptors here all came from a woman aged 18 to 75 with a cervical HPV16 infection that either progressed to CIN3+ or cleared (not recorded which).

Details on this clone: The read finishes 3 residues shy of the CDR3 end, and the germline J gene is used to complete it. The rearrangement links TRBV9 to TRBJ2-3; 11 bases fit TRBD2. The CDR3 sequence is 16 residues long. Germline V lookup: CDR1 SGDLS, CDR2 YYNGEE. V shed 4 bases and J 5 bases; nucleotides not matched to a gene: 9. The covered CDR3 bases are TGTGCCAGCAGCCCCAGCTCTAGCGGGGGGAGAGATACG. Amino acid sequence: CASSPSSSGGRDT. The full CDR3 sequence reads CASSPSSSGGRDTQYF. The full variable domain, rest sourced from reference TRBV9 and TRBJ2-3, is DSGVTQTPKHLITATGQRVTLRCSPRSGDLSVYWYQQSLDQGLQFLIQYYNGEERAKGNILERFSAQQFPDLHSELNLSSLELGDSALYFCASSPSSSGGRDTQYFGPGTRLTVL.

Comment on this clone: The read ends 3 residues before the CDR3 terminus; that terminus is restored from the germline J gene. This chain uses TRBV7-2 with TRBJ1-2; no clear D gene. CDR3 length: 14 amino acids. Germline values: CDR1 SGHTA, CDR2 FQGNSA. The chain's CDR3 is CASSLLTSSYDYTF. Incomplete CDR3 DNA: TGTGCCAGCAGCCTCCTGACTAGTTCCTACGAC.

On this clone itself: The CDR3 end is not reached by the read, which stops 3 residues before it; the germline J gene fills it in. The V gene is TRBV7-3, the J gene TRBJ2-1; perhaps TRBD2 as D (5 bases). This CDR3 spans 15 amino acids. The V end was cut by 1 base, the J end by 5 bases, with 12 bases between. The germline gives CDR1 SGHTA, CDR2 FQGTGA. The DNA read from the CDR3 is TGTGCCAGCAGCTTAAGTCTGGCTAGCCACAATGAG. Its protein product is CASSLSLASHNE. The full CDR3 is CASSLSLASHNEQFF.

To note about this clone: Read data end 3 residues before the CDR3 end; the end is taken from the germline J gene. The genes are TRBV6-1 and TRBJ2-4; D tentatively reads TRBD1 or TRBD2 (5 bases each). The CDR3 consists of 17 residues. Trimming removed 2 bases at V and 1 base at J, with 15 bases between. CDR1 is MNHNS and CDR2 is SASEGT in the germline V gene. The CDR3 sequence is CASSETRELEAKNIQYF. The DNA read from the CDR3 is TGTGCCAGCAGTGAAACCAGGGAGTTGGAGGCCAAAAACATT.

The part of the CDR3 DNA that was read is TGTGCCAGCAGCTTAGCTCCTCTTGAA. Translation gives CASSLAPLE. The CDR3 in its entirety is CASSLAPLEAFF. The rearrangement joins TRBV7-9 to TRBJ1-1; no definite D call. The read ends 3 residues shy of where the CDR3 ends; the end is completed using the germline J gene. The ends were cut back, 0 bases at V and 7 bases at J, with 6 bases in the middle. The CDR3 length is 12 residues. The germline V gene encodes CDR1 SEHNR and CDR2 FQNEAQ (reference sequence).

Concerning this clone: Compared with germline, one end of the junction differs, possibly owing to a read error. The CDR3 is cut off 3 residues early in the read; its end comes from the germline J gene. This chain joins TRBV19 and TRBJ1-4; possible D gene TRBD1, 6 bases. From germline, CDR1 is LNHDA and CDR2 SQIVND (reference sequence). The CDR3 is 14 amino acids. The CDR3 region is CASSTGTTNEKLFF. The sequenced CDR3 bases are TGTGCCAGTAGTACCGGGACAACAAATGAAAAA.

About this clone itself: Read sequence stops 3 residues before the CDR3 end, and the germline J gene provides the missing end. The chain combines TRBV20-1 with TRBJ1-1; 12 bases line up with TRBD1. The length of the CDR3 is 15 residues. Trimming cost V 6 bases and J 1 base; bases outside gene matches: 6. Germline assignment: CDR1 DFQATT and CDR2 SNEGSKA (reference sequence). Incomplete CDR3 DNA: TGCAGTGCCCAGGGACAGGGGGCTACGAACACTGAA. Its translation is CSAQGQGATNTE. The entire CDR3 is CSAQGQGATNTEAFF.

A remark on this clone: The read falls 3 residues short of the CDR3 end, and the missing part is taken from the germline J gene. The chain has TRBV5-1 and TRBJ2-1, with TRBD2 identical over 15 bases. Trimming cost V 3 bases and J 8 bases; bases outside gene matches: 6. The CDR3 has 16 amino acids. Germline CDR1 and CDR2: SGHRS and YFSETQ. The DNA read from the CDR3 is TGCGCCAGCAGCTCGGGACTAGCGGGGGGCAGGGATGAG. Amino acid sequence: CASSSGLAGGRDE. In full, the CDR3 reads CASSSGLAGGRDEQFF.

On this clone itself: Read coverage stops 3 residues before the CDR3 terminus; the germline J gene supplies the remainder. V is TRBV20-1 and J is TRBJ2-3; no firm D call. Trimming shortened V by 6 bases and J by 3 bases, and 13 bases separated the two germline ends. This CDR3 is 13 amino acids long. Germline V gene data show CDR1 as DFQATT and CDR2 as SNEGSKA (reference sequence). CDR3 loop: CSARQANTDTQYF. The sequenced part of the CDR3 DNA is TGCAGTGCCAGGCAGGCCAATACAGATACG.

In regard to this clone: Coverage ceases 3 residues before the CDR3 finishes, and the germline J gene fills in the end. The chain uses TRBV30 and TRBJ2-4, with D perhaps matching TRBD2 (5 bases). The CDR3 length is 11 residues. Germline lookup yields CDR1 GTSNPN and CDR2 SVGIG (reference sequence). CDR3 bases read: TGTGCCTGGAGATCCGCGGGTGGT. The encoded protein is CAWRSAGG. The whole CDR3 reads CAWRSAGGQYF.

Points on this clone: The CDR3 end falls 3 residues outside the read, so it is completed with the germline J gene. The chain has TRBV10-2 and TRBJ2-1; D unresolved. The CDR3 contains 14 residues. Per the germline V gene, CDR1 is WSHSY and CDR2 is SAAADI. Trimming left V 7 bases short and J 1 base short, with 11 bases between. The CDR3 DNA, read in part, is TGCGCCAGCACCCAGGCCGTTTCCTACAATGAG. It codes for CASTQAVSYNE. The whole CDR3 protein is CASTQAVSYNEQFF.

Comment on this clone: The sequence runs out 3 residues before the end of the CDR3; the remainder is reconstructed from the germline J gene. V is TRBV7-8 and J is TRBJ2-7; 9 positions match TRBD2. The germline gives CDR1 SGHVS, CDR2 FQNEAQ. Germline trimming cut 1 base from V and 2 bases from J; bases unmatched to any gene: 0. The CDR3 sequence is 14 residues long. Incomplete CDR3 DNA: TGTGCCAGCAGCTTAGGACTAGCGGCCTACGAG. Residues: CASSLGLAAYE. The CDR3, in full, reads CASSLGLAAYEQYF.

On this clone itself: The read ends 3 residues early relative to the CDR3; the germline J gene fills the gap. V is TRBV6-4 and J is TRBJ2-1; the D is unclear. The germline CDR1 and CDR2 sequences are MRHNA and SNTAGT. V lost 0 bases and J lost 9, with 18 bases in between. The CDR3 runs to 16 residues. The part of the CDR3 DNA that was read is TGTGCCAGCAGTGACTCGACTCCCGACTCTTTGGGTGAG. Protein: CASSDSTPDSLGE. In full, the CDR3 is CASSDSTPDSLGEQFF.

Notes on this clone: The read ends 3 residues shy of where the CDR3 ends; the end is completed using the germline J gene. This rearrangement joins TRBV2 to TRBJ2-4; perhaps TRBD1 as D (6 bases). Germline V gives CDR1 SNHLY, CDR2 FYNNEI. This CDR3 comprises 13 residues. The V end lost 4 bases, the J end lost 7 bases, and 11 bases lay between the germline ends. Incomplete CDR3 DNA: TGTGCCAGCAGTGCGTACAGGGCGAACATT. The encoded protein is CASSAYRANI. The CDR3 in full is CASSAYRANIQYF.

The covered CDR3 bases are TGTGCCAGCAGCAGCTTGGACTTTACTACCCATGGC. Protein product: CASSSLDFTTHG. The whole CDR3 protein is CASSSLDFTTHGYTF. This chain uses TRBV7-9 with TRBJ1-2, with D unclear. The read finishes 3 residues shy of the CDR3 end, and the germline J gene is used to complete it. Germline V lookup: CDR1 SEHNR, CDR2 FQNEAQ (reference sequence). V was shortened by 5 bases and J by 6 bases, with 19 bases between the two germline ends. This CDR3 spans 15 amino acids.

Turning to this clone: The read gets to within 3 residues of the CDR3 end, and the germline J gene fills in the rest. Other DNA variants within this sample encode the same CDR3. The genes are TRBV19 and TRBJ1-3; TRBD1 might be the D (6 bases). This CDR3 comprises 15 residues. V was trimmed by 3 bases and J by 1 base, leaving 10 bases between them. From germline, CDR1 is LNHDA and CDR2 SQIVND (reference sequence). CDR3 in amino acids: CASSIPTGSGNTIYF. The sequenced part of the CDR3 DNA is TGTGCCAGTAGTATTCCAACAGGGTCTGGAAACACC.

Remarks on this clone: The CDR3 end lies 3 residues beyond the end of the read and is filled in from the germline J gene. V is TRBV4-2 and J is TRBJ2-3, with TRBD2 matching over 13 bases. The CDR3 totals 16 residues. V was pared by 0 bases and J by 5 bases, with 2 bases of the junction left unmatched. From germline, CDR1 is LGHNA and CDR2 YNFKEQ. The sequenced CDR3 bases are TGTGCCAGCAGCCAAGATCGACTAGCGGGGGGAGATACG. Protein product: CASSQDRLAGGDT. The entire CDR3 sequence reads CASSQDRLAGGDTQYF.

Notes on this clone: The CDR3 is cut off 3 residues early in the read; its end comes from the germline J gene. This chain joins TRBV6-2 or TRBV6-3 and TRBJ1-2; perhaps TRBD1 as D (5 bases). V was cut by 3 bases and J by 2 bases, with 10 bases left in between. This CDR3 spans 14 amino acids. CDR1 is MNHEY, CDR2 SVGEGT, per germline. The CDR3 here is CASSYYDRNYGYTF. The covered CDR3 bases are TGTGCCAGCAGTTATTACGACAGAAACTATGGC.